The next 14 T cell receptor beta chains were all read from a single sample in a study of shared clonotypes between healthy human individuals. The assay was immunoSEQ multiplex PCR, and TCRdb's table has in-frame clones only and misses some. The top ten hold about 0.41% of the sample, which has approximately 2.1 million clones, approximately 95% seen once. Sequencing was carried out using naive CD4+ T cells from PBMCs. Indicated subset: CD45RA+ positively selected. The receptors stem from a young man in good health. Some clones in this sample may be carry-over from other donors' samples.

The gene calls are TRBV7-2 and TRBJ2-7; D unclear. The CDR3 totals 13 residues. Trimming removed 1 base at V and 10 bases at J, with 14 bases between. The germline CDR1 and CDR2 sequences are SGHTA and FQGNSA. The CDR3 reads CASSLDLVSQQYF. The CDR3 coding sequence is TGTGCCAGCAGCTTAGACTTAGTATCCCAACAGTACTTC.

CDR3 coding DNA: TGCGCCAGCAGCCAAGCAGGCCCAGATACGCAGTATTTT. The encoded protein is CASSQAGPDTQYF. The chain carries TRBV4-3 and TRBJ2-3; D gene ambiguous. Trimming stripped 1 base from V and 4 bases from J, with 6 bases between. Germline CDR1 is LGHNA and CDR2 is YSLEER. The CDR3 loop spans 13 amino acids.

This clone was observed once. CDR3 coding DNA: TGTGCCAGCAGCCGACAGACAGGGGGCGTTTCGGTTATGCCCGGGGAGCTGTTTTTT. This sequence encodes CASSRQTGGVSVMPGELFF. The V gene is TRBV7-9, the J gene TRBJ2-2; the match to TRBD1 covers 10 bases. Germline-derived CDR1 and CDR2 are SEHNR and FQNEAQ (reference sequence). The J segment lost 6 bases and the V segment lost 5 bases, leaving 18 bases of the junction unmatched. This CDR3 is 19 amino acids long.

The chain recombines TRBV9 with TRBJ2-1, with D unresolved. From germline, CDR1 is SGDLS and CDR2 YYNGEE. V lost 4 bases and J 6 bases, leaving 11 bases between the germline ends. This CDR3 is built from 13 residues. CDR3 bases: TGTGCCAGCAGCCCCTCAGGTCTCAATGAGCAGTTCTTC. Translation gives CASSPSGLNEQFF.

CDR3 residues: CASSLVGIRVEQFF. The CDR3 region has the DNA TGTGCCAGCAGCTTAGTGGGAATTCGGGTTGAGCAGTTCTTC. The V gene is TRBV7-9, the J gene TRBJ2-1; D unresolved. The V gene lost 1 base and the J gene lost 9 bases, with 13 bases spanning the gap. The germline gives CDR1 SEHNR, CDR2 FQNEAQ (reference sequence). This CDR3 is built from 14 residues.

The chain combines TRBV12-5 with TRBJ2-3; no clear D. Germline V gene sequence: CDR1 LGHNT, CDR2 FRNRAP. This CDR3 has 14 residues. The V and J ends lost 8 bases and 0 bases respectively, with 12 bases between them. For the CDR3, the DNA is TGTGCTAGTAACCGGCCTGGTAGCACAGATACGCAGTATTTT. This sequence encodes CASNRPGSTDTQYF.

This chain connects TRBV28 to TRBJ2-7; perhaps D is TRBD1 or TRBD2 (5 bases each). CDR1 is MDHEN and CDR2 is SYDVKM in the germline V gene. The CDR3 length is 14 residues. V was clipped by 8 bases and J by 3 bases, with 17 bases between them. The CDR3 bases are TGTGCCAGCGTCTCCGGGACGGTATTCTACGAGCAGTACTTC. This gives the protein CASVSGTVFYEQYF.

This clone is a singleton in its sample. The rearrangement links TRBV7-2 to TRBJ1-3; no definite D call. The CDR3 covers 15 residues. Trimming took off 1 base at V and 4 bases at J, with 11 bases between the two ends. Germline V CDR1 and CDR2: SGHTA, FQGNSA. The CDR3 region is CASSLVVSPGNTIYF. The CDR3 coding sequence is TGTGCCAGCAGCTTAGTGGTGTCCCCGGGAAACACCATATATTTT. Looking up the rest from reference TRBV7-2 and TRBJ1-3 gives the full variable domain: GAGVSQSPSNKVTEKGKDVELRCDPISGHTALYWYRQSLGQGLEFLIYFQGNSAPDKSGLPSDRFSAERTGGSVSTLTIQRTQQEDSAVYLCASSLVVSPGNTIYFGEGSWLTVV.

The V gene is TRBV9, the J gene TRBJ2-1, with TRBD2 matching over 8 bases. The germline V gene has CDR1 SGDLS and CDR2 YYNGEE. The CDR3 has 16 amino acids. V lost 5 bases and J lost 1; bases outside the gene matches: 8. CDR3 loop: CASSKTSARSYNEQFF. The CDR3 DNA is TGTGCCAGCAGTAAGACTAGCGCCAGGTCCTACAATGAGCAGTTCTTC.

For the CDR3, the DNA is TGTGCCAGCAGTCTTACGAGAGGCGGACAGGGGTCCAAAAACATTCAGTACTTC. Translated, it gives CASSLTRGGQGSKNIQYF. The rearrangement uses TRBV28 and TRBJ2-4; 9 nucleotides align to TRBD1. V shed 5 bases, J shed 2 bases, and the junction held 13 bases outside the gene matches. CDR1 MDHEN and CDR2 SYDVKM come from the germline V gene. The CDR3 has 18 residues.

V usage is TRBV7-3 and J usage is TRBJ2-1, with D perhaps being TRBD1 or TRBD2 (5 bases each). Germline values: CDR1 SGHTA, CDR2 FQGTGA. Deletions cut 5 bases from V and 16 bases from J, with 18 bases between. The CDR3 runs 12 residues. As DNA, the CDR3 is TGTGCCAGCAGCCACCCCGGGACCCCTCTTTTCTTC. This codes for CASSHPGTPLFF.

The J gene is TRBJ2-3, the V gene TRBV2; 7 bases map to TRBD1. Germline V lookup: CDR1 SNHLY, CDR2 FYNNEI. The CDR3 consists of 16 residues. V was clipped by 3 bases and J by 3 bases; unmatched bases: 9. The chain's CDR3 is CASSEATTGSTDTQYF. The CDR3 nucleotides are TGTGCCAGCAGTGAGGCTACGACAGGGAGTACAGATACGCAGTATTTT.

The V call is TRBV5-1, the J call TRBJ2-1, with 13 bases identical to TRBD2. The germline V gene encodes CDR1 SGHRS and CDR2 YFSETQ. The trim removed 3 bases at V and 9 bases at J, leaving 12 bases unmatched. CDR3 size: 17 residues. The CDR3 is CASSSTTSGRALAEQFF. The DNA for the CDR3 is TGCGCCAGCAGCTCAACCACTAGCGGGAGGGCCTTGGCTGAGCAGTTCTTC. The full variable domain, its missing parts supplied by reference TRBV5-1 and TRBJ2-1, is KAGVTQTPRYLIKTRGQQVTLSCSPISGHRSVSWYQQTPGQGLQFLFEYFSETQRNKGNFPGRFSGRQFSNSRSEMNVSTLELGDSALYLCASSSTTSGRALAEQFFGPGTRLTVL.

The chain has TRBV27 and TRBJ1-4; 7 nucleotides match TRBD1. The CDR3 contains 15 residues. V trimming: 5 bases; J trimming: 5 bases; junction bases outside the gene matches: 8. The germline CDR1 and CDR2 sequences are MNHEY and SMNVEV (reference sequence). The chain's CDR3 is CASSPRGGGNEKLFF. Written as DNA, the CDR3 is TGTGCCAGCAGTCCCCGAGGGGGCGGAAATGAAAAACTGTTTTTT.